These 26 T cell receptor beta chains were sequenced from one sample in a study of PD-1 blockade in classical Hodgkin lymphoma (dated by TCRdb to 2019 to 2021). Libraries were made using the immunoSEQ multiplex PCR assay. Drawn from immuneACCESS, this table holds only the in-frame rearrangements with V and J called that TCRdb kept. Clones are partly lost; checked studies trace under half to an unresolved V gene and leave the rest unexplained. Counted in this sample were about 34,000 clones; about 89% of them appeared once. The top ten hold about 0.22% of the sample. Read against the paper, the sample's time point label means: newly diagnosed, previously untreated cHL patient sample. Using a Miltenyi CD4+ T cell isolation kit, CD4+ T cells were purified from thawed PBMCs through magnetic negative selection. Sequencing was carried out using CD4+ T cells from blood. The receptors here all came from a human donor with classical Hodgkin lymphoma.

This chain connects TRBV18 to TRBJ1-1; the D gene is possibly TRBD1 (5 bases). V dropped 3 bases and J dropped 1 base, with 12 bases sitting between them. CDR3 size: 15 residues. Germline assignment: CDR1 KGHSH and CDR2 LQKENI. The CDR3 loop is CASSPRDRKNTEAFF. CDR3 coding DNA: TGTGCCAGCTCACCTAGAGACAGAAAGAACACTGAAGCTTTCTTT.

The rearrangement uses TRBV7-2 and TRBJ2-1; tentatively, D is TRBD2 (6 bases). CDR3 size: 15 residues. Germline V CDR1 and CDR2: SGHTA, FQGNSA. V was cut by 1 base and J by 9 bases, with 16 bases left in between. This CDR3 reads CASSLGKRREAEQFF. The CDR3 region has the DNA TGTGCCAGCAGCTTAGGGAAGAGAAGGGAGGCTGAGCAGTTCTTC.

The chain carries TRBV6-5 and TRBJ1-2, with D hard to call. The V end lost 2 bases, the J end lost 8 bases, and 6 bases lay between the germline ends. Germline CDR1 reads MNHEY; CDR2 reads SVGAGI. This CDR3 is built from 11 residues. As DNA, the CDR3 is TGTGCCAGCAGTTACCTTGGGGGCTACACCTTC. Translating gives CASSYLGGYTF.

This clone has only one observation. This chain uses TRBV5-1 with TRBJ1-3; a weak D match, TRBD1 (5 bases). Trimming removed 0 bases from V and 0 bases from J, with 13 bases in between. Germline loops: CDR1 SGHRS, CDR2 YFSETQ. The CDR3 contains 17 residues. DNA of the CDR3: TGCGCCAGCAGCTTGGACCAGGGTGTAAACTCTGGAAACACCATATATTTT. Residues: CASSLDQGVNSGNTIYF.

V and J are TRBV18 and TRBJ2-7, with 9 positions matching TRBD1. Germline lookup yields CDR1 KGHSH and CDR2 LQKENI. The junction had 8 bases not matched to a gene; V was cut back by 1 base and J by 4 bases. CDR3 length: 16 amino acids. The CDR3 here is CASSPRAGTGRYEQYF. The CDR3, as DNA: TGTGCCAGCTCACCACGGGCCGGGACAGGGAGATACGAGCAGTACTTC.

The rearrangement links TRBV9 to TRBJ1-1, with 7 bases identical to TRBD1. This CDR3 spans 14 amino acids. The V gene's germline CDR1 is SGDLS and CDR2 YYNGEE. V lost 3 bases and J lost 2; bases outside the gene matches: 4. CDR3 sequence: CASSGGQENTEAFF. The CDR3 DNA reads as TGTGCCAGCAGCGGAGGACAGGAAAACACTGAAGCTTTCTTT.

This CDR3 reads CSATRVDTQYF. The DNA for the CDR3 is TGCAGTGCCACCAGGGTAGATACGCAGTATTTT. The V gene is TRBV20-1, the J gene TRBJ2-3; perhaps TRBD1 as D (5 bases). Germline CDR1 reads DFQATT; CDR2 reads SNEGSKA (reference sequence). This CDR3 has 11 amino acids. Trimming left V 6 bases short and J 5 bases short, with 9 bases between.

The chain uses TRBV2 and TRBJ1-1; no definite D call. Germline V lookup: CDR1 SNHLY, CDR2 FYNNEI. The CDR3 loop spans 15 amino acids. Trimming took off 3 bases at V and 0 bases at J, with 11 bases between the two ends. The CDR3 bases are TGTGCCAGCAGTGAGGAGGTGCCAATGAACACTGAAGCTTTCTTT. This encodes CASSEEVPMNTEAFF.

The rearrangement joins TRBV18 to TRBJ1-2, with D unclear. This CDR3 contains 13 residues. Trimming removed 0 bases from V and 7 bases from J, with 9 bases in between. Germline lookup yields CDR1 KGHSH and CDR2 LQKENI. The CDR3 sequence: CASSPPEAVGYTF. The CDR3 DNA follows: TGTGCCAGCTCACCACCTGAAGCTGTTGGCTACACCTTC.

The rearrangement uses TRBV7-9 and TRBJ2-3; TRBD1 agrees at 7 bases. The J segment lost 1 base and the V segment lost 3 bases, leaving 1 base of the junction unmatched. The V gene's germline CDR1 is SEHNR and CDR2 FQNEAQ (reference sequence). This CDR3 contains 14 residues. The CDR3 here is CASSLRGRTDTQYF. The CDR3 DNA sequence: TGTGCCAGCAGCTTGAGGGGGCGCACAGATACGCAGTATTTT.

This rearrangement joins TRBV28 to TRBJ2-1, with D perhaps TRBD2 (5 bases). The CDR3 is 18 amino acids. Germline V gene sequence: CDR1 MDHEN, CDR2 SYDVKM. V was cut by 8 bases and J by 8 bases, with 31 bases left in between. In nucleotides, the CDR3 is TGTGCCAGCCGCTTTTGGGCCAGCGGCAGAACCATTGGCTATGAGCAGTTCTTC. It is translated as CASRFWASGRTIGYEQFF.

V and J are TRBV5-1 and TRBJ2-2; no clear D. V lost 0 bases and J 2 bases, leaving 23 bases between the germline ends. The germline gives CDR1 SGHRS, CDR2 YFSETQ. This CDR3 spans 20 amino acids. The CDR3 sequence is CASSLALGSLITRNTGELFF. CDR3 sequence (DNA): TGCGCCAGCAGCTTGGCCTTGGGCTCCTTAATAACTCGCAACACCGGGGAGCTGTTTTTT.

The CDR3 DNA follows: TGTGCCAGCATCCGAGGAGCAGACTTGAACACTGAAGCTTTCTTT. It encodes CASIRGADLNTEAFF. The rearrangement uses TRBV9 and TRBJ1-1; no firm D call. Per germline, CDR1 SGDLS and CDR2 YYNGEE. CDR3 length: 15 amino acids. Trimming stripped 6 bases from V and 0 bases from J, with 15 bases between.

The chain couples TRBV11-3 to TRBJ1-1; D not certain. V lost 4 bases and J 5 bases, leaving 8 bases between the germline ends. CDR1 is SGHNT and CDR2 is YENEEA in the germline V gene. The CDR3 has 12 residues. In DNA form, the CDR3 reads TGTGCCAGCAGCTCCCGTGGAACTGAAGCTTTCTTT. Its protein is CASSSRGTEAFF.

This chain connects TRBV7-9 to TRBJ2-7; D unresolved. The CDR3 is made up of 13 amino acids. The V end lost 0 bases, the J end lost 1 base, and 4 bases lay between the germline ends. CDR1 and CDR2 (germline): SEHNR, FQNEAQ (reference sequence). DNA for the CDR3: TGTGCCAGCAGCTTAGCGGATTCCTACGAGCAGTACTTC. Encoded protein: CASSLADSYEQYF.

The V and J genes are TRBV7-9 and TRBJ1-1; possibly TRBD1 for D (6 bases). V dropped 2 bases and J dropped 3 bases, with 13 bases sitting between them. Germline assignment: CDR1 SEHNR and CDR2 FQNEAQ (reference sequence). The CDR3 contains 15 residues. The CDR3 loop reads CASSLTHREHTEAFF. The CDR3 DNA sequence: TGTGCCAGCAGCTTAACCCACAGGGAGCACACTGAAGCTTTCTTT.

This chain links TRBV6-5 with TRBJ2-2; 7 bases fit TRBD1. The CDR3 totals 14 residues. In germline, CDR1 is MNHEY, CDR2 SVGAGI. The ends lost 2 bases at V and 7 bases at J; junction bases unmatched: 4. The CDR3 protein is CASSYEGGVGELFF. DNA for the CDR3: TGTGCCAGCAGTTACGAAGGGGGCGTCGGGGAGCTGTTTTTT.

Only one count was recorded for this clone. The chain has TRBV28 and TRBJ2-7; 8 bases line up with TRBD2. V lost 5 bases to trimming and J lost 1 base; unmatched junction nucleotides: 7. Germline-derived CDR1 and CDR2 are MDHEN and SYDVKM. The CDR3 is 15 residues long. DNA for the CDR3: TGTGCCAGCAGTCCTAGACTAGCGAGGTCCTACGAGCAGTACTTC. Its protein product is CASSPRLARSYEQYF. The full variable domain, completed using reference TRBV28 and TRBJ2-7, is DVKVTQSSRYLVKRTGEKVFLECVQDMDHENMFWYRQDPGLGLRLIYFSYDVKMKEKGDIPEGYSVSREKKERFSLILESASTNQTSMYLCASSPRLARSYEQYFGPGTRLTVT.

The J gene is TRBJ2-1, the V gene TRBV6-5, with 10 bases matching TRBD2. The CDR3 is 15 amino acids. The germline V gene has CDR1 MNHEY and CDR2 SVGAGI. Germline trimming cut 2 bases from V and 15 bases from J; bases unmatched to any gene: 13. In DNA, the CDR3 is TGTGCCAGCAGTTACGTAGCGGGGGGCCCTCTGCCCCCGTTCTTC. This sequence encodes CASSYVAGGPLPPFF.

The J gene is TRBJ1-5, the V gene TRBV7-7; no firm D call. Trimming removed 6 bases from V and 5 bases from J, with 11 bases in between. The CDR3 has 13 residues. Germline-derived CDR1 and CDR2 are SSHAT and FNYEAQ (reference sequence). This CDR3 reads CASSLGPDQPQHF. The CDR3 bases are TGTGCCAGCAGTCTAGGCCCTGATCAGCCCCAGCATTTT.

The chain links TRBV2 to TRBJ2-1; D unresolved. The V end lost 4 bases, the J end lost 8 bases, and 6 bases lay between the germline ends. Germline CDR1 and CDR2: SNHLY and FYNNEI. This CDR3 is 11 amino acids long. CDR3 amino acids: CASSVAYEQFF. Written as DNA, the CDR3 is TGTGCCAGCAGTGTGGCCTATGAGCAGTTCTTC.

The chain joins TRBV10-1 to TRBJ2-5, with TRBD2 as a possible D gene (5 bases). Between the trimmed V and J ends, which lost 0 bases and 13 bases, there was a span of 15 bases. The CDR3 has 13 amino acids. The germline gives CDR1 WNHNN, CDR2 SYGVQD (reference sequence). The DNA of the CDR3 is TGCGCCAGCAGTGAGTCTCGACAAGGGAGTCTGTACTTC. This encodes CASSESRQGSLYF.

V and J are TRBV5-1 and TRBJ1-3; D unclear. Germline assignment: CDR1 SGHRS and CDR2 YFSETQ. Trimming took 4 bases from V and 3 from J, leaving 14 bases between them. The CDR3 length is 15 residues. CDR3 bases: TGCGCCAGCAGCCTTCAACCTCGGAGTGGAAACACCATATATTTT. Its protein product is CASSLQPRSGNTIYF.

The chain links TRBV6-5 to TRBJ2-1, with 12 positions matching TRBD2. Germline values: CDR1 MNHEY, CDR2 SVGAGI. V lost 6 bases to trimming and J lost 7 bases; unmatched junction nucleotides: 7. This CDR3 contains 15 residues. CDR3 DNA sequence: TGTGCCAGCAGCCTCTCTAGCGGGGGGGGTAATGAGCAGTTCTTC. This translates into CASSLSSGGGNEQFF.

This rearrangement joins TRBV19 to TRBJ1-2, with 7 bases matching TRBD1. V trimming: 7 bases; J trimming: 4 bases; junction bases outside the gene matches: 18. CDR1 LNHDA and CDR2 SQIVND come from the germline V gene (reference sequence). This CDR3 is 17 amino acids long. CDR3 protein: CASKGPGPGQGVYGYTF. In nucleotides, the CDR3 is TGTGCCAGTAAGGGACCGGGGCCTGGCCAGGGGGTCTATGGCTACACCTTC.

This chain uses TRBV28 with TRBJ1-5, with D unclear. The CDR3 totals 12 residues. Trimming left V 6 bases short and J 9 bases short, with 12 bases between. Germline CDR1 MDHEN, CDR2 SYDVKM. CDR3 DNA sequence: TGTGCCAGCAGGCTAGGACTGCTGCCCCAGCATTTT. Translated, it gives CASRLGLLPQHF. Full variable domain (outside the CDR3, taken from reference TRBV28 and TRBJ1-5): DVKVTQSSRYLVKRTGEKVFLECVQDMDHENMFWYRQDPGLGLRLIYFSYDVKMKEKGDIPEGYSVSREKKERFSLILESASTNQTSMYLCASRLGLLPQHFGDGTRLSIL.